This TCR beta chain was sequenced in a study of CD8 T cells in ankylosing spondylitis. Whole-study findings and limits: The authors reported significant enrichment of disease-linked clones in matched ankylosing spondylitis synovial fluid. Reactive arthritis synovial fluid and blood previously showed some of these motif variants. CD8+ disease-linked clones were present at relatively low frequencies in blood. What appeared characteristic of ankylosing spondylitis blood was a TCR beta motif of fewer than ten highly homologous variants.

This clonotype appeared many times. Its target is not known. This CDR3 is built from 16 residues. Germline V gene data show CDR1 as ENHRY and CDR2 as SYGVKD. Losses at the gene ends were 10 bases for V and 4 bases for J; bases not matched to a gene: 14. Scientists made TCR beta libraries using quantitative 5'-RACE with molecular barcodes. Using its own MiXCR run on the 5' RACE reads, TCRdb lists one record per CDR3 protein. This table has more than 400,000 distinct CDR3 sequences, over 4% appearing once. J is TRBJ2-1 and V is TRBV10-3; TRBD2 aligns across 9 bases. The origin of this receptor is a male donor with ankylosing spondylitis. The sequenced material came from blood, either unsorted or a sorted T cell fraction (not recorded which). The chain's CDR3 is CATLPSGGRAYNEQFF. CDR3 DNA: TGTGCCACACTCCCCTCGGGCGGGAGGGCTTACAATGAGCAGTTCTTC.